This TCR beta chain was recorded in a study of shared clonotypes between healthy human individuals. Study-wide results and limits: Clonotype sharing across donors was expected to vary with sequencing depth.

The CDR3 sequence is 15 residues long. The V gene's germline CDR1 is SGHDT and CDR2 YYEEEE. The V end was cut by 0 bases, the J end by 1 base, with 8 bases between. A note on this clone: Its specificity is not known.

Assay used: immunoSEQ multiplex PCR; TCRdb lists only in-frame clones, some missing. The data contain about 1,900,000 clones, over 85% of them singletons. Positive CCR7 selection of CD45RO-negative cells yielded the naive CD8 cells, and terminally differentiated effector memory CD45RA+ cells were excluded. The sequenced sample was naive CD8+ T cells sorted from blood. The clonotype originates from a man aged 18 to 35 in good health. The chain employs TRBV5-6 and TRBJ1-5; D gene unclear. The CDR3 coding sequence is TGTGCCAGCAGCTTGGACAGTCACAGCAATCAGCCCCAGCATTTT. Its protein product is CASSLDSHSNQPQHF.